These 10 T cell receptor beta chains came from one sample sequenced in a study of a mutant IDH1 vaccine in newly diagnosed glioma. Stated time point: week 23, last vaccination. Each dose of the vaccine consisted of 300 ug of mutant IDH1 20-mer peptide, with topical imiquimod. No antigens are known for them. The repertoire was sequenced with immunoSEQ multiplex PCR; TCRdb's copy has only in-frame clones and lacks some. The sample consists of 20,000 to 25,000 clones, around 82% of them appearing once. Material: PBMCs, obtained from a glioma patient whose treatment included an IDH1 peptide vaccine. These receptors came from a man aged 30 to 39 with glioma.

This clone has just a few counts. The V and J genes are TRBV18 and TRBJ2-3, with D unclear. The germline V and J ends were trimmed by 0 bases and 1 base, with 11 bases remaining between them. The CDR3 extends over 16 amino acids. Per the germline V gene, CDR1 is KGHSH and CDR2 is LQKENI. The DNA of the CDR3 is TGTGCCAGCTCACCACCAAGGCAGACCGGCACAGATACGCAGTATTTT. It encodes CASSPPRQTGTDTQYF.

The CDR3 DNA reads as TGTGCCACCAGCGAGGAATCCGGAAACACCATATATTTT. It is translated as CATSEESGNTIYF. V is TRBV6-5 and J is TRBJ1-3; D uncertain. Germline CDR1 is MNHEY and CDR2 is SVGAGI. The CDR3 has 13 residues. Trimming took off 10 bases at V and 4 bases at J, with 14 bases between the two ends.

V and J are TRBV10-3 and TRBJ1-1; D may be TRBD1 (6 bases). CDR1 is ENHRY, CDR2 SYGVKD, per germline. The CDR3 totals 16 residues. V lost 6 bases to trimming and J lost 3 bases, with 20 bases between them. This CDR3 is CAIRDNRFRGHTEAFF. Written as DNA, the CDR3 is TGTGCCATCAGGGATAACCGATTCAGGGGACACACTGAAGCTTTCTTT.

The chain uses TRBV7-9 and TRBJ2-2; D is uncertain. The V gene lost 5 bases and the J gene lost 4 bases, with 11 bases spanning the gap. The CDR3 is 14 residues long. The V gene's germline CDR1 is SEHNR and CDR2 FQNEAQ (reference sequence). The CDR3 coding sequence is TGTGCCAGCAGCCCTCTGGCTTCCACCGGGGAGCTGTTTTTT. Protein product: CASSPLASTGELFF.

This chain uses TRBV6-5 with TRBJ2-7; D ambiguous. The CDR3 loop spans 13 amino acids. Germline V gene lookup returns CDR1 MNHEY and CDR2 SVGAGI. Trimming shortened V by 5 bases and J by 1 base, and 9 bases separated the two germline ends. As DNA, the CDR3 is TGTGCCAGCAGTCAAACAGTTTCCTACGAGCAGTACTTC. It yields the protein CASSQTVSYEQYF.

This clone was seen more than once but under ten times. The chain combines TRBV6-5 with TRBJ1-5; the match to TRBD1 covers 10 bases. This CDR3 is 13 amino acids long. The germline V gene has CDR1 MNHEY and CDR2 SVGAGI. V was clipped by 6 bases and J by 5 bases; unmatched bases: 1. CDR3: CASRTGGDQPQHF. DNA of the CDR3: TGTGCCAGCAGGACAGGGGGCGATCAGCCCCAGCATTTT.

Concerning this clone: The junction does not match germline at one end; this may be a read error. The chain couples TRBV5-1 to TRBJ2-7; 10 positions match TRBD2. Germline V CDR1 and CDR2: SGHRS, YFSETQ. The CDR3 has 16 residues. For the CDR3, the DNA is TGCGCCAGCAACTTGGGGCATAGCGGGAGGTTACACGAGCAGTACTTC. Translation: CASNLGHSGRLHEQYF.

The chain has TRBV5-5 and TRBJ2-1; 8 bases align to TRBD2. The J segment lost 9 bases and the V segment lost 0 bases, leaving 2 bases of the junction unmatched. Germline loops: CDR1 SGHKS, CDR2 YYEKEE (reference sequence). The CDR3 contains 13 residues. CDR3 DNA: TGTGCCAGCAGCTTGGACGGGAGGGGTGAGCAGTTCTTC. Translated, it gives CASSLDGRGEQFF.

V and J are TRBV10-3 and TRBJ1-4; unclear D gene. The CDR3 is made up of 14 amino acids. With 6 bases removed from V and 0 bases from J, the gap between germline ends came to 8 bases. Looked up from germline, CDR1 is ENHRY and CDR2 is SYGVKD. CDR3 region: CAISSGTTNEKLFF. The DNA for the CDR3 is TGTGCCATCAGCTCGGGGACAACTAATGAAAAACTGTTTTTT.

The chain couples TRBV11-2 to TRBJ2-1, with TRBD1 identical over 10 bases. The germline V gene encodes CDR1 SGHAT and CDR2 FQNNGV. The ends lost 1 base at V and 9 bases at J; junction bases unmatched: 9. This CDR3 is built from 16 residues. The CDR3 protein is CASSLGGTGVRGEQFF. CDR3 bases: TGTGCCAGCAGCTTAGGAGGGACAGGGGTTCGAGGTGAGCAGTTCTTC.